The rows below give T cell receptor beta chains drawn from one sample of a study of cytomegalovirus exposure and HLA in healthy donors. Only in-frame clones appear in the TCRdb table, and some are missing; sequencing was by immunoSEQ multiplex PCR. The sample has 100,000 to 150,000 clones, around 77% seen once. Sequenced material: PBMCs. These receptors were obtained from a woman between 40 and 50 years old in good health and CMV-seropositive. Both conserved end residues are part of each CDR3. Fields, in order: D gene, V gene, J gene, clone size, CDR3 DNA, CDR3 protein. A D gene is named only where the DNA matches it firmly. Size is omitted from some rows. Given values are once, few, many or a class for expanded clones.

>NA|TRBV6-1|TRBJ1-2|NA
TGTGCCAGCAGTGAAGGGCGGCGGCGGAACTATGGCTACACCTTC
CASSEGRRRNYGYTF
>NA|TRBV6-6|TRBJ2-2|NA
TGTGCCAGCGGGTCTCGGGCTTCAGCGGCGGGGCTGTTTTTT
CASGSRASAAGLFF
>TRBD1|TRBV9|TRBJ2-2|NA
TGTGCCAGCAGCGCCTCCCATTCGGCGGTTACAGGGGTTCGTGCCGGGGAGCTGTTTTTT
CASSASHSAVTGVRAGELFF
>TRBD2|TRBV28|TRBJ2-7|NA
TGTGCCTCCCGGGAGCGGGAGACCTCCAACGAGCAGTACTTC
CASRERETSNEQYF
>TRBD1|TRBV28|TRBJ1-1|NA
TGTGCCAGCAGTCCTGGGGGACAGGGGAACACTGAAGCTTTCTTT
CASSPGGQGNTEAFF
>NA|TRBV11-2|TRBJ2-1|few
TGTGCCAGCATTAGGGACACTCTATACAATGAGCAGTTCTTC
CASIRDTLYNEQFF
>NA|TRBV19|TRBJ2-7|NA
TGTGCCAGTGGGTCCTACACAGGGACCGAGCAGTACTTC
CASGSYTGTEQYF
>NA|TRBV10-2|TRBJ2-7|NA
TGCGCCAGCTACCATTCAGGGGAAAGGTACGAGCAGTACTTC
CASYHSGERYEQYF
>TRBD2|TRBV9|TRBJ2-1|once
TGTGCCAGCAGCGTAGATATTCAGCGGGGGCGTGAGCAGTTCTTC
CASSVDIQRGREQFF
>TRBD2|TRBV15|TRBJ2-3|NA
TGTGCCACCAGCAGAGATTCTAGCGGGAGTTTCGCAGATACGCAGTATTTT
CATSRDSSGSFADTQYF